This T cell receptor beta chain appears in the sequencing data of a study of blood T cell repertoires in COVID-19. This CDR3 has 13 residues. Looked up from germline, CDR1 is SNHLY and CDR2 is FYNNEI. Trimming left V 7 bases short and J 2 bases short, with 11 bases between. Profiled with immunoSEQ multiplex PCR; TCRdb holds only in-frame clones, not every one. This table holds 100,000 or so clones, less than 85% found once. Sequencing was carried out using peripheral blood. The rearrangement joins TRBV2 to TRBJ2-5, with D perhaps matching TRBD1 (6 bases). The clonotype originates from a man between 65 and 80 years old with active or convalescent COVID-19. The CDR3 DNA reads as TGTGCCAGCAACTTTCAGGGGCAAGAGACCCAGTACTTC. As protein: CASNFQGQETQYF.